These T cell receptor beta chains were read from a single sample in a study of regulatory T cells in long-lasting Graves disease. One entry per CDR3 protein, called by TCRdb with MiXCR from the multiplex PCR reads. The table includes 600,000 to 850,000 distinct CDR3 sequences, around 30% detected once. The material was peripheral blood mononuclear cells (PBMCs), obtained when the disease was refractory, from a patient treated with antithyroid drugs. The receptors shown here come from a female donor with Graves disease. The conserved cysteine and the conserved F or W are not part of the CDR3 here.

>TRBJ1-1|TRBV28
ASSLSGRVGMNTEAF
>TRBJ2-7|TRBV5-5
ASSLAKSREQY
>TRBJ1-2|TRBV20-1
SARDFARGGVNYGYT
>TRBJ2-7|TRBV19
ASSMLAVSSYEQY
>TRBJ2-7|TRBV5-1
ASTNRPGPVAEQY
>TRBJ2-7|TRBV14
ASSPDGGIYEQY
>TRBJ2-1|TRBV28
ASSSRTRLYNEQF
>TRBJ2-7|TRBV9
ASSVASGAAYEQY
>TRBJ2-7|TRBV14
ASSQQPPGEQY
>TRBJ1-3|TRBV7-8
ASSSLLRETGAHSGNTIY